The text below deals with one T cell receptor beta chain. The study plated some 200,000 CFSE-labeled responders with some 200,000 irradiated, violet-dye-labeled stimulators. This entry is derived from a study of graft-versus-host responses after intestinal transplantation. Study background: Transplant types were multivisceral, liver-intestinal, or isolated intestinal. Study-wide points: GvH clones turned up in recipient marrow; some had shown up first in ileum or blood.

Generated by immunoSEQ multiplex PCR, the TCRdb table keeps only in-frame clones and is missing some. The sample carries over 15,000 clones, approximately 40% recorded once. CDR1 is GTSNPN, CDR2 SVGIG, per germline (reference sequence). The CDR3 spans 14 residues. The V end was cut by 1 base, the J end by 6 bases, with 12 bases between. Sequencing was performed on alloreactive CD8+ T cells from a mixed lymphocyte reaction culture, taken before intestinal transplant. The subset was: CFSE-low proliferating T cells sorted from roughly six-day pre-transplant mixed lymphocyte reaction (GvH or HvG direction). The V call is TRBV30, the J call TRBJ2-2, with D perhaps TRBD1 or TRBD2 (6 bases each). This clonotype was sampled from a human patient who received an intestinal transplant. CDR3 protein: CAWSGGKGAGELFF. CDR3 DNA sequence: TGTGCCTGGAGTGGCGGGAAGGGGGCCGGGGAGCTGTTTTTT.